A selection of T cell receptor beta chains follows, all from one sample in a study of technical replicates of blood from a handful of donors. Profiling relied on immunoSEQ multiplex PCR, and the TCRdb table lists in-frame clones only, not all of them. The data contain some 80,000 clones, roughly 94% of them singletons. The material sequenced was T cells isolated from PBMCs. These receptors originate from a human donor in good health. Both conserved end residues are part of each CDR3. The D gene is left open where the match is weak. The size entry is marked missing in some rows and otherwise reads once, few, many or a size class.

v_gene,j_gene,d_gene,abundance,CDR3nt,CDR3aa
TRBV27,TRBJ2-5,NA,NA,TGTGCCAGCAGTTTATCACTACAGGGTTACCAAGAGACCCAGTACTTC,CASSLSLQGYQETQYF
TRBV10-3,TRBJ2-5,NA,NA,TGTGCCACCCAGGGATTTGGAGAGACCCAGTACTTC,CATQGFGETQYF
TRBV5-1,TRBJ2-1,NA,NA,TGCGCCAGCAGCTTGGCCTGGTCACAGAAGTACAATGAGCAGTTCTTC,CASSLAWSQKYNEQFF
TRBV5-3,TRBJ1-1,NA,NA,TGTGCCAGAAGCTTGGAAGCGGCTGAAGCTTTCTTT,CARSLEAAEAFF
TRBV29-1,TRBJ1-2,NA,once,TGCAGCGCTCAAGATACGGGACACCTTTATGGCTACACCTTC,CSAQDTGHLYGYTF
TRBV27,TRBJ1-2,NA,NA,TGTGCCAGCAGTTTGTTAGATGGCTATGGCTACACCTTC,CASSLLDGYGYTF
TRBV30,TRBJ2-3,TRBD1,NA,TGTGCCTGGAGTCATGGACACGGACAGGGTGTGGCTACCTTCACAGATACGCAGTATTTT,CAWSHGHGQGVATFTDTQYF
TRBV6-5,TRBJ1-2,NA,NA,TGTGCCAGCACCCTGGGACAATTCTATGGCTACACCTTC,CASTLGQFYGYTF
TRBV5-5,TRBJ2-1,TRBD2,NA,TGTGCCAGCAGCCTACTAAGCGGGGGGACCTACAATGAGCAGTTCTTC,CASSLLSGGTYNEQFF
TRBV7-9,TRBJ2-7,TRBD1,NA,TGTGCCAGCAGCCCCGGGACAGGCATAGCCTACGAGCAGTACTTC,CASSPGTGIAYEQYF
TRBV5-5,TRBJ1-1,NA,NA,TGTGCCAGCAGCTTTAACCCCAGGGAGGATACTGAAGCTTTCTTT,CASSFNPREDTEAFF
TRBV4-3,TRBJ1-1,NA,NA,TGCGCCAGCAGCCAAACATGGTGGGGGCAGAACACTGAAGCTTTCTTT,CASSQTWWGQNTEAFF
TRBV5-5,TRBJ2-7,TRBD2,NA,TGTGCCAGCAGCTTGAGTTCGACTAGCGGATCCTACGAGCAGTACTTC,CASSLSSTSGSYEQYF
TRBV5-1,TRBJ2-2,TRBD1,NA,TGCGCCAGCAGCTTAGGACAGGGGTCTGTCGGGGAGCTGTTTTTT,CASSLGQGSVGELFF
TRBV14,TRBJ2-7,NA,NA,TGTGCCAGCAGCCAAGGGGCGGGAAGCTACGAGCAGTACTTC,CASSQGAGSYEQYF
TRBV2,TRBJ2-2,NA,NA,TGTGCCAGCAGTGAGATCAGGGTGAACACCGGGGAGCTGTTTTTT,CASSEIRVNTGELFF
TRBV7-2,TRBJ2-7,NA,NA,TGTGCCAGCAGCTTATCAATTGGAGGCCGTCTTAGCTCCTACGAGCAGTACTTC,CASSLSIGGRLSSYEQYF
TRBV11-3,TRBJ1-2,TRBD1,NA,TGTGCCAGCAGCTTAGGGCGGGACAGGGCCTATGGCTACACCTTC,CASSLGRDRAYGYTF
TRBV15,TRBJ2-7,NA,NA,TGTGCCACCAGCGAGACTAGTAACGAGCAGTACTTC,CATSETSNEQYF
TRBV4-1,TRBJ2-7,TRBD1,once,TGCGCCAGCAGCCAACAGTGGGACAGGTCGTACGAGCAGTACTTC,CASSQQWDRSYEQYF